This TCR beta chain is from a study of response to subunit inactivated influenza vaccine. Study-wide results and caveats: After each seasonal influenza vaccination, few new T cells are recruited, the authors suggested.

The table lists this clonotype with a few counts. Its specificity is not known. CDR1 MNHEY and CDR2 SVGAGI come from the germline V gene. The CDR3 consists of 17 residues. V was cut by 6 bases and J by 0 bases, with 15 bases left in between. Each CDR3 protein gets one entry after TCRdb re-called the RT-PCR reads with MiXCR. The table lists about 700,000 distinct CDR3 sequences, 11% to 15% of them singletons, with around 6.5% in the top ten. The chain recombines TRBV6-5 with TRBJ2-6, with a tentative D call TRBD1 (6 bases). The sequencing here drew on PBMCs from blood, taken 14 days before vaccination. The receptor was isolated from a man aged 45-65 years who received an inactivated influenza vaccine. The CDR3 DNA sequence: TGTGCCAGCAGCTTATTGACAGGCTTCTCTGGGGCCAACGTCCTGACTTTC. Protein sequence: CASSLLTGFSGANVLTF.